This is a list of T cell receptor beta chains from one sample in a study of blood T cell repertoires in COVID-19. The method was immunoSEQ multiplex PCR; TCRdb's version includes in-frame clones alone and lacks a portion of them. In the table there are a few hundred thousand clones, 90% to 95% of which are singletons. Material: PBMCs or T cells enriched from blood (not recorded which). The receptor source for this set is a woman aged 35 to 49 who had been exposed to COVID-19. Both conserved end residues are part of each CDR3. A D gene is named only where the DNA matches it firmly.

V gene	D gene	CDR3 protein
TRBV11-1	-	CASSLSLSSYEQYF
TRBV5-4	TRBD1	CASSPGPGTGPSSGNTIYF
TRBV12-3/TRBV12-4	TRBD2	CASSQGLVYEQYF
TRBV13	-	CASSYRTRGIIYGYTF
TRBV18	TRBD1	CASSSPGQGSTEAFF
TRBV3-1/TRBV3-2	TRBD1	CASSKYTGGLGNSPLHF
TRBV30	TRBD1	CAWSIQGSPGNTIYF
TRBV3-1/TRBV3-2	-	CASSGLGGSRYSPLHF
TRBV30	TRBD1	CAWSPAGTDYGYTF
TRBV9	-	CASSHPGFYAGPNTGELFF
TRBV3-1/TRBV3-2	TRBD1	CASSHTTGGGNSPLHF
TRBV19	TRBD1	CASSPRQGPIYGYTF
TRBV19	TRBD1	CASSLQGAQPQHF
TRBV24-1	TRBD2	CASNSISGRLHYEQYF
TRBV14	-	CASSQNGETDTQYF
TRBV7-9	TRBD1	CASRDGTGGGMAEAFF
TRBV19	TRBD1	CASKGQGIGNEQFF
TRBV7-2	TRBD1	CASTEGVQGGMNTEAFF
TRBV25-1	-	CASSEGGGTIYF
TRBV13	TRBD1	CASSSTRTGRGSGANVLTF
TRBV7-2	-	CASSLEAIGNTIYF
TRBV6-5	TRBD1	CASTATGSMNTEAFF
TRBV10-3	TRBD2	CAIDRTSQGEQYF
TRBV5-1	TRBD1	CASSSGTGFTGELFF
TRBV7-9	TRBD2	CASTTSGSYNEQFF
TRBV7-2	-	CASSLARTVDSNQPQHF
TRBV2	-	CASNQGGGYGYTF
TRBV5-4	TRBD1	CASSLDGDRGGYTF
TRBV12-3/TRBV12-4	-	CASSSLSNEQYF
TRBV24-1	-	CATSDLRQFYNSPLHF
TRBV11-3	TRBD2	CASSFNLAGAMKTQYF
TRBV11-2	-	CASTQRWRTEAFF
TRBV5-1	TRBD1	CASSKDRGDSPLHF
TRBV7-2	-	CASSPRAGADSPLHF
TRBV7-2	-	CASSLYTPRGGGDTEAFF